This T cell receptor (beta chain) was observed in a study of blood T cell repertoires in COVID-19. Overall study context: From the United States, Italy and Spain came samples of acute and convalescent COVID-19. PBMCs, B-cell-depleted T cells, or T cells were the source of the cDNA or gDNA that made up the material.

In the original processing: Estimation of nucleated cell counts was performed using reference gene primer amplification. Clones were read by immunoSEQ multiplex PCR, and TCRdb kept only the in-frame ones, dropping some. V, J and clone size derive from that table, while D and trimming were established from the DNA sequence. The sample lists roughly 120,000 clones, 87% occurring once. CDR1 is SNHLY and CDR2 is FYNNEI in the germline V gene. The V gene end was trimmed by 5 bases and the J gene end by 5 bases; junction bases not matched to a gene: 11. CDR3 length: 15 amino acids. The origin of this receptor is a woman between 65 and 79 years old with acute or convalescent COVID-19. Source material: peripheral blood. The rearrangement joins TRBV2 to TRBJ1-2, with 7 bases that match TRBD1. The CDR3 region has the DNA TGTGCCAGCAGTACCCTTCCTAAGACAGGGTATGGCTACACCTTC. Translation gives CASSTLPKTGYGYTF. The full variable domain, with the rest looked up from reference TRBV2 and TRBJ1-2, is EPEVTQTPSHQVTQMGQEVILRCVPISNHLYFYWYRQILGQKVEFLVSFYNNEISEKSEIFDDQFSVERPDGSNFTLKIRSTKLEDSAMYFCASSTLPKTGYGYTFGSGTRLTVV.